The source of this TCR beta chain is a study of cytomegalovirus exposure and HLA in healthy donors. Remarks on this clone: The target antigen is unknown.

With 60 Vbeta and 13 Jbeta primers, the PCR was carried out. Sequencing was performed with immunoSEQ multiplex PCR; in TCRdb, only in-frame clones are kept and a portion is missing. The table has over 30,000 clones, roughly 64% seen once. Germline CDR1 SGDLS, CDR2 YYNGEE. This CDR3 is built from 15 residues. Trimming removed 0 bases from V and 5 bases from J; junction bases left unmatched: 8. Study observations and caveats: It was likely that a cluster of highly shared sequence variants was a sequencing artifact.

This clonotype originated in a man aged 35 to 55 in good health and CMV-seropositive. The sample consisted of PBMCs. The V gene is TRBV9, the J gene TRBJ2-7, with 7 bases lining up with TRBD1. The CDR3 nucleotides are TGTGCCAGCAGCGTAGGGCAGGGGGTGGTCGACGAGCAGTACTTC. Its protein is CASSVGQGVVDEQYF.